This T cell receptor (beta chain) was profiled in a study of blood T cell repertoires in COVID-19. At the level of the study: PBMCs, B-cell-depleted T cells, or T cells provided the cDNA or gDNA that made up the material.

Trimming pared 3 bases from V and 3 bases from J, leaving 12 bases between. The CDR3 covers 14 residues. CDR1 and CDR2 from the germline V gene are SGDLS and YYNGEE. In the original workflow: Counts of nucleated cells, estimated from reference gene primer amplification, were obtained. Repertoires were generated with immunoSEQ multiplex PCR, while TCRdb's copy carries only in-frame clones and drops some. The DNA gave D and trimming, while V, J and clone size come from that table. The table lists some 150,000 clones, about 82% of them singletons, with 8.2% in the top ten. V is TRBV9 and J is TRBJ1-2; possible D gene TRBD1, 6 bases. The clonotype was recovered from a woman aged 60-70 years with acute or convalescent COVID-19. Sequenced input: peripheral blood. CDR3 in amino acids: CASSGQGLHYGYTF. CDR3 in DNA: TGTGCCAGCAGCGGTCAGGGGTTGCACTATGGCTACACCTTC. Looking up the rest from reference TRBV9 and TRBJ1-2 gives the full variable domain: DSGVTQTPKHLITATGQRVTLRCSPRSGDLSVYWYQQSLDQGLQFLIQYYNGEERAKGNILERFSAQQFPDLHSELNLSSLELGDSALYFCASSGQGLHYGYTFGSGTRLTVV.